This TCR beta chain is from a study of cytomegalovirus exposure and HLA in healthy donors. Some clones are missing from TCRdb's copy, which holds only in-frame ones; the method was immunoSEQ multiplex PCR. The sample has more than 95,000 clones; about 89% are singletons. This CDR3 spans 15 amino acids. The chain joins TRBV21-1 to TRBJ1-4; TRBD1 is the table's D call and was not checked against the DNA. TRBV21-1 is flagged as a pseudogene. The TCR sequence derives from a woman younger than 35 in good health and CMV-seronegative. The sequencing input was PBMCs. In DNA form, the CDR3 reads TGTGCCAGCAGCGCCCCAGGGGGCCCTAATGAAAAACTGTTTTTT. Protein: CASSAPGGPNEKLFF.